Listed here is a single T cell receptor (beta chain). Metastatic or locally advanced urothelial carcinoma was present in the patients. The sample comes from a study of PD-L1 blockade in urothelial cancer. Study-wide background: The year 2014 saw patients start atezolizumab, 1,200 mg intravenously every 3 weeks. Analysis of blood occurred 3 weeks (second dose) and 6 weeks after treatment start. Blood samples had a median of around 140,000 T cells, roughly 83,000 unique TCRs, and clonality roughly 0.073.

TCRdb's table, derived via immunoSEQ multiplex PCR, lists solely in-frame clones and lacks some. The sample includes fewer than 50,000 clones, more than 80% seen only once; the top ten take around 8.3%. The CDR3 is made up of 13 amino acids. Losses at the gene ends were 6 bases for V and 5 bases for J; bases not matched to a gene: 8. Per germline, CDR1 SQVTM and CDR2 ANQGSEA. The material sequenced was PBMCs, taken around atezolizumab (anti-PD-L1) treatment. The V gene is TRBV29-1, the J gene TRBJ1-1; 8 bases align to TRBD1. This TCR derives from a man aged 65 to 79 with urothelial cancer. CDR3 protein: CSVPRQGWTEAFF. CDR3 in DNA: TGCAGCGTACCCCGACAGGGGTGGACTGAAGCTTTCTTT.